This T cell receptor beta chain appears in the sequencing data of a study of human T cells and chemical hapten exposure. MiXCR, applied by TCRdb to the RACE reads, yields one record per CDR3 protein. The data hold approximately 50,000 distinct CDR3 sequences, with about 11% observed a single time. The sample's time point: pre-sensitization, week 0. The treatment denotes: therapeutic diphenylcyclopropenone sensitization with weekly scalp DPC. Donation of samples came from alopecia patients who were 18 to 70 years old and suitable for DPC. This CDR3 spans 16 amino acids. From germline, CDR1 is MNHEY and CDR2 SMNVEV (reference sequence). Trimming removed 4 bases from V and 5 bases from J; junction bases left unmatched: 10. In this sample, this clonotype turned up many times.

The V and J genes are TRBV27 and TRBJ2-5; TRBD1 agrees at 10 bases. The TCR comes from a woman aged 40 to 50 with alopecia areata. Some clones in this sample may be carry-over from other donors' samples. The specimen was whole blood, collected in connection with sensitization to the hapten diphenylcyclopropenone (DPC). Here the CDR3 reads CASSSRQGASMETQYF. In DNA, the CDR3 is TGTGCCAGCAGTTCACGACAGGGGGCGTCGATGGAGACCCAGTACTTC.